The 32 T cell receptor beta chains in this list originate from one sample, sequenced in a study of beta chain features in type 1 diabetes. Study results and limitations: In every one of the four CD4+ subsets, TCRB CDR3s were moderately but significantly shorter in Type 1 diabetes patients.

Their antigens remain unidentified. Sequencing targeted expressed TCRB transcripts, as all isolated RNA had been reverse transcribed. Generated by immunoSEQ multiplex PCR, the TCRdb table keeps only in-frame clones and is missing some. This table has more than 250,000 clones, 13% to 15% appearing once. The sample taken for sequencing was naive CD4+ T cells from blood. The receptor source for this set is a man under 40 with type 1 diabetes.

This clone was recorded a few times. The chain couples TRBV12-5 to TRBJ2-1, with D possibly being TRBD2 (6 bases). The CDR3 loop spans 14 amino acids. Germline V lookup: CDR1 LGHNT, CDR2 FRNRAP. V lost 4 bases to trimming and J lost 0 bases, with 7 bases between them. CDR3 DNA sequence: TGTGCTAGTGGTTCCGGGAGCTCCTACAATGAGCAGTTCTTC. Translation gives CASGSGSSYNEQFF.

The rearrangement joins TRBV7-2 to TRBJ2-3; 9 positions match TRBD2. The ends lost 1 base at V and 11 bases at J; junction bases unmatched: 10. Germline V gene sequence: CDR1 SGHTA, CDR2 FQGNSA. This CDR3 is 15 amino acids long. CDR3 sequence (DNA): TGTGCCAGCAGCTTAGGGAGGGCTAGCGGGATGATGCAGTATTTT. Amino acid sequence: CASSLGRASGMMQYF.

This clone came up a few times. V is TRBV28 and J is TRBJ1-1; D is unresolved. V lost 9 bases to trimming and J lost 1 base, with 9 bases between them. The CDR3 has 12 residues. CDR1 is MDHEN, CDR2 SYDVKM, per germline. CDR3 DNA sequence: TGTGCCAGTGGGAGTCCGAACACTGAAGCTTTCTTT. Its protein product is CASGSPNTEAFF.

The CDR3, as DNA: TGTGCCAGCAGCGTAAGTTCGGCGGGATGGTCGGAGACCCAGTACTTC. It translates to CASSVSSAGWSETQYF. This sequence joins TRBV9 and TRBJ2-5; D is possibly TRBD2 (6 bases). Germline CDR1 is SGDLS and CDR2 is YYNGEE. The CDR3 is made up of 16 amino acids. The V and J ends lost 1 base and 5 bases respectively, with 18 bases between them.

This clone was detected a few times. The chain's CDR3 is CASSLGLADNEQFF. The CDR3 DNA follows: TGTGCCAGCAGCCTCGGACTAGCGGACAATGAGCAGTTCTTC. This chain links TRBV7-9 with TRBJ2-1; 10 nucleotides line up with TRBD2. The CDR3 is made up of 14 amino acids. Trimming took 5 bases from V and 5 from J; bases not matched to a gene: 3. Germline V CDR1 and CDR2: SEHNR, FQNEAQ (reference sequence).

This clone has only a few counts. The V and J genes are TRBV5-6 and TRBJ1-1; D uncertain. Trimming stripped 2 bases from V and 8 bases from J, with 7 bases between. The CDR3 length is 11 residues. The germline gives CDR1 SGHDT, CDR2 YYEEEE. Here the CDR3 DNA reads TGTGCCAGCAGCTTTGACGGGGAAGCTTTCTTT. Its protein product is CASSFDGEAFF.

Written as DNA, the CDR3 is TGTGCCAGCACTCTCCAGGGACTAGCGGCGAACACCGGGGAGCTGTTTTTT. Its translation is CASTLQGLAANTGELFF. The V call is TRBV2, the J call TRBJ2-2; 11 bases are a match to TRBD2. Per germline, CDR1 SNHLY and CDR2 FYNNEI. This CDR3 contains 17 residues. Unmatched junction bases numbered 7, after V lost 7 bases and J lost 0 bases.

This clone was seen only a few times. J is TRBJ2-5 and V is TRBV5-1; TRBD2 might be the D (6 bases). The germline gives CDR1 SGHRS, CDR2 YFSETQ. This CDR3 region has 14 residues. Trimming cost V 0 bases and J 5 bases, with 11 bases left between them. The CDR3 DNA is TGCGCCAGCAGCTTGGTTTCTGGGGGGGAGACCCAGTACTTC. Its translation: CASSLVSGGETQYF.

V and J are TRBV9 and TRBJ2-2, with D hard to call. This CDR3 is 12 amino acids long. The germline V and J ends were trimmed by 7 bases and 6 bases, with 10 bases remaining between them. The V gene's germline CDR1 is SGDLS and CDR2 YYNGEE. The CDR3 loop is CASGLVPGELFF. CDR3 coding DNA: TGTGCCAGCGGGCTGGTTCCCGGGGAGCTGTTTTTT.

The chain combines TRBV25-1 with TRBJ2-5; 15 bases agree with TRBD2. Germline CDR1 is MGHDK and CDR2 is SYGVNS. Trimming took 4 bases from V and 5 from J; bases not matched to a gene: 2. This CDR3 spans 15 amino acids. CDR3 sequence: CASSVGTSGRETQYF. The CDR3 nucleotides are TGTGCCAGCAGTGTTGGGACTAGCGGGAGGGAGACCCAGTACTTC.

This clone was picked up a small number of times. The chain joins TRBV7-6 to TRBJ2-7; 9 bases are a match to TRBD2. CDR3 size: 15 residues. CDR1 SGHVS and CDR2 FNYEAQ come from the germline V gene. J was trimmed by 5 bases and V by 5 bases; bases with no gene match: 10. As DNA, the CDR3 is TGTGCCAGCAGCGTTAGCGGGAGTCCTGACGACGAGCAGTACTTC. Encoded protein: CASSVSGSPDDEQYF.

The chain links TRBV5-1 to TRBJ1-5, with D possibly being TRBD1 (5 bases). The CDR3 consists of 15 residues. Germline V gene sequence: CDR1 SGHRS, CDR2 YFSETQ. The V gene lost 0 bases and the J gene lost 6 bases, with 13 bases spanning the gap. DNA for the CDR3: TGCGCCAGCAGCTTGGCCGCAGGGCAGGGTCAGCCCCAGCATTTT. Encoded protein: CASSLAAGQGQPQHF.

This clone was detected a few times. The J gene is TRBJ2-7, the V gene TRBV15, with 8 bases fitting TRBD1. CDR1 and CDR2 (germline): LNHNV, YYDKDF (reference sequence). V gave up 0 bases and J gave up 3 bases; unmatched junction bases: 4. This CDR3 has 15 residues. The CDR3 protein is CATSREQGVIYEQYF. CDR3 sequence (DNA): TGTGCCACCAGCAGAGAACAGGGGGTGATCTACGAGCAGTACTTC.

This clone was detected a few times. The gene calls are TRBV7-2 and TRBJ2-1, with D perhaps TRBD1 (6 bases). Per germline, CDR1 SGHTA and CDR2 FQGNSA. This CDR3 has 11 amino acids. V was shortened by 1 base and J by 13 bases, with 8 bases between the two germline ends. The CDR3 nucleotides read TGTGCCAGCAGCTTAGACAGGGTTCAGTTCTTC. Translated, it gives CASSLDRVQFF.

This chain connects TRBV29-1 to TRBJ2-7; 14 bases are shared with TRBD2. Germline-derived CDR1 and CDR2 are SQVTM and ANQGSEA. V was pared by 6 bases and J by 4 bases, with 14 bases of the junction left unmatched. The CDR3 is 17 residues long. CDR3 residues: CSVGTSGRHWGTYEQYF. The DNA of the CDR3 is TGCAGCGTCGGGACTAGCGGGAGACATTGGGGAACATACGAGCAGTACTTC.

This clone appeared a few times. This chain connects TRBV2 to TRBJ1-1; 7 nucleotides agree with TRBD1. J lost 1 base, V lost 6 bases, and 14 bases had no gene match. In germline, CDR1 is SNHLY, CDR2 FYNNEI. CDR3 length: 17 residues. CDR3 sequence reads: CASRFTGVLLRNTEAFF. CDR3 nucleotide sequence: TGTGCCAGCAGGTTCACAGGGGTCCTTTTGCGGAACACTGAAGCTTTCTTT.

The genes are TRBV11-2 and TRBJ2-2; D uncertain. The CDR3 length is 13 residues. V lost 6 bases to trimming and J lost 2 bases, with 7 bases between them. Germline CDR1 is SGHAT and CDR2 is FQNNGV. CDR3 nucleotide sequence: TGTGCCAGCAGACAAGAAAACACCGGGGAGCTGTTTTTT. Its translation is CASRQENTGELFF.

Only a few counts were recorded for this clone. The chain has TRBV9 and TRBJ2-2, with 8 nucleotides matching TRBD1. V dropped 3 bases and J dropped 6; count of bases not matched to a gene: 10. The CDR3 length is 16 residues. Germline values: CDR1 SGDLS, CDR2 YYNGEE. CDR3 sequence (DNA): TGTGCCAGCAGCGAACTCGGACAGGGAAGGGCCGGGGAGCTGTTTTTT. This encodes CASSELGQGRAGELFF.

This clone was found a few times. The chain recombines TRBV14 with TRBJ2-5; tentative D call: TRBD1 (6 bases). The CDR3 has 17 residues. The germline gives CDR1 SGHDN, CDR2 FVKESK. Trimming cost V 1 base and J 3 bases, with 18 bases left between them. The CDR3 loop is CASSQVGTLPGEETQYF. The CDR3 coding sequence is TGTGCCAGCAGCCAAGTTGGGACATTGCCTGGGGAAGAGACCCAGTACTTC. The full variable domain, its missing parts supplied by reference TRBV14 and TRBJ2-5, is EAGVTQFPSHSVIEKGQTVTLRCDPISGHDNLYWYRRVMGKEIKFLLHFVKESKQDESGMPNNRFLAERTGGTYSTLKVQPAELEDSGVYFCASSQVGTLPGEETQYFGPGTRLLVL.

This chain connects TRBV6-1 to TRBJ2-1, with 9 bases matching TRBD1. The CDR3 runs to 15 residues. Trimming removed 5 bases from V and 7 bases from J; junction bases left unmatched: 9. CDR1 is MNHNS, CDR2 SASEGT, per germline. CDR3 sequence (DNA): TGTGCCAGCAGTCTCCGGGACAGGGATTTGAATGAGCAGTTCTTC. Translating it yields CASSLRDRDLNEQFF.

The gene calls are TRBV7-8 and TRBJ2-1, with 7 bases lining up with TRBD1. This CDR3 has 11 amino acids. Germline V gene lookup returns CDR1 SGHVS and CDR2 FQNEAQ. J was trimmed by 10 bases and V by 5 bases; bases with no gene match: 2. CDR3 coding DNA: TGTGCCAGCAGCATGACAGGGGAGCAGTTCTTC. Translated: CASSMTGEQFF.

The table lists this clone with a few counts. The chain couples TRBV15 to TRBJ2-3, with TRBD2 matching 8 bases. This CDR3 comprises 15 residues. V shed 5 bases and J 0 bases; nucleotides not matched to a gene: 4. CDR1 is LNHNV, CDR2 YYDKDF, per germline (reference sequence). CDR3 sequence reads: CATSGSGASTDTQYF. CDR3 nucleotide sequence: TGTGCCACCAGCGGTAGCGGGGCTAGCACAGATACGCAGTATTTT.

This clone was seen only a few times. V and J are TRBV10-3 and TRBJ1-1; D gene unclear. V dropped 3 bases and J dropped 0 bases, with 8 bases sitting between them. Germline CDR1 reads ENHRY; CDR2 reads SYGVKD. The CDR3 length is 14 residues. This chain's CDR3 is CAISDHQMNTEAFF. CDR3 bases: TGTGCCATCAGTGACCACCAGATGAACACTGAAGCTTTCTTT.

This chain uses TRBV5-1 with TRBJ2-1, with 12 bases fitting TRBD2. Per the germline V gene, CDR1 is SGHRS and CDR2 is YFSETQ. The CDR3 has 16 amino acids. V lost 0 bases and J lost 8; bases outside the gene matches: 6. DNA for the CDR3: TGCGCCAGCAGCTTGGCGCTAGCGGGAGGGGTCGATGAGCAGTTCTTC. It yields the protein CASSLALAGGVDEQFF.

The table lists this clone with a few counts. The rearrangement joins TRBV5-1 to TRBJ2-7, with TRBD1 matching over 9 bases. The CDR3 covers 15 residues. CDR1 is SGHRS and CDR2 is YFSETQ in the germline V gene. With V trimmed by 4 bases and J by 4 bases, 9 bases remained unmatched. CDR3 in DNA: TGCGCCAGCAGCCCCGGAGGGACAGGGTTTTACGAGCAGTACTTC. Residues: CASSPGGTGFYEQYF.

This clone was found a few times. The CDR3 reads CASSPRGHLYEQYF. CDR3 DNA: TGTGCCAGCAGTCCTCGCGGACACCTCTACGAGCAGTACTTC. The chain recombines TRBV6-5 with TRBJ2-7; D possibly corresponds to TRBD1 (5 bases). Germline loops: CDR1 MNHEY, CDR2 SVGAGI. Trimming pared 5 bases from V and 3 bases from J, leaving 14 bases between. The CDR3 loop spans 14 amino acids.

In nucleotides, the CDR3 is TGTGCCAGCAGTGAAACAGGGGGCCGAACTAATGAAAAACTGTTTTTT. Translation: CASSETGGRTNEKLFF. The chain couples TRBV25-1 to TRBJ1-4; 9 bases match TRBD1. The V gene's germline CDR1 is MGHDK and CDR2 SYGVNS. V shed 2 bases and J 1 base; nucleotides not matched to a gene: 2. This CDR3 contains 16 residues.

This rearrangement joins TRBV30 to TRBJ2-1; the D gene is possibly TRBD1 (6 bases). The CDR3 loop spans 14 amino acids. Trimming shortened V by 6 bases and J by 0 bases, and 12 bases separated the two germline ends. Germline V gene lookup returns CDR1 GTSNPN and CDR2 SVGIG (reference sequence). The CDR3 sequence is CACPRGSSYNEQFF. The CDR3 coding sequence is TGTGCCTGCCCCAGGGGAAGCTCCTACAATGAGCAGTTCTTC.

CDR3 protein: CASRTGDRSQPQHF. The CDR3 DNA reads as TGTGCCAGCAGGACAGGGGACCGTTCTCAGCCCCAGCATTTT. The chain recombines TRBV7-2 with TRBJ1-5; TRBD1 matches 8 bases. Germline loops: CDR1 SGHTA, CDR2 FQGNSA. The CDR3 runs 14 residues. V shed 6 bases and J 6 bases; nucleotides not matched to a gene: 7.

The rearrangement uses TRBV4-3 and TRBJ2-7; tentatively, D is TRBD1 (5 bases). The CDR3 length is 14 residues. Germline values: CDR1 LGHNA, CDR2 YSLEER. V was pared by 4 bases and J by 2 bases, with 12 bases between. CDR3 protein: CASSPQGGPYEQYF. DNA for the CDR3: TGCGCCAGCAGCCCCCAGGGCGGACCCTACGAGCAGTACTTC.

CDR3 in DNA: TGTGCCTGGAGTGTGGTACATCGCCTTAAGTACGAGCAGTACTTC. This encodes CAWSVVHRLKYEQYF. The chain couples TRBV30 to TRBJ2-7; D ambiguous. This CDR3 spans 15 amino acids. Germline lookup yields CDR1 GTSNPN and CDR2 SVGIG (reference sequence). V was pared by 0 bases and J by 4 bases, with 16 bases between. The entire variable domain, with the rest obtained from reference TRBV30 and TRBJ2-7, is as follows: SQTIHQWPATLVQPVGSPLSLECTVEGTSNPNLYWYRQAAGRGLQLLFYSVGIGQISSEVPQNLSASRPQDRQFILSSKKLLLSDSGFYLCAWSVVHRLKYEQYFGPGTRLTVT.

CDR3 coding DNA: TGTGCCACCAGCAGGAGAGGAGGGGGCGATGGCTACACCTTC. It codes for CATSRRGGGDGYTF. This chain uses TRBV15 with TRBJ1-2; 7 positions agree with TRBD1. The CDR3 is 14 amino acids. V gave up 3 bases and J gave up 6 bases; unmatched junction bases: 7. CDR1 is LNHNV, CDR2 YYDKDF, per germline (reference sequence).